This T cell receptor beta chain was retrieved from a study of cytomegalovirus exposure and HLA in healthy donors (dated by TCRdb to the late 2010s). At the level of the whole study: According to a later analysis, one platform produced both the 110 or so validation repertoires and the approximately 670 repertoires of the first cohort. The aim of the study was to test whether cataloging public T cell receptors could identify signatures of past pathogen exposure. A separate validation cohort of roughly 130 different subjects was used in addition to the 666-subject first cohort. To predict cytomegalovirus infection status, the study combined high-throughput TCR immunosequencing, statistical association of individual TCRs with disease status, and machine learning. The study at large found these results: In a later analysis, TCRs clustered in the first cohort were found to also tend to co-occur in the 120 validation repertoires, with 85% to 95% of cluster scores above 0. It was suggested by the authors that the approach could potentially be generalized to other disease states and immunological phenotypes. A later analysis had no HLA typing for the validation cohort, so co-occurrence there was scored across all 110 or so repertoires. Most TCR sequences were seen in very few donors, while some public TCRs were found in many individuals. Cytomegalovirus status was reported to be diagnosed by the classifier with high specificity and sensitivity in both the original and validation cohorts. The study listed 170 or so TCR beta chains as associated with cytomegalovirus. In vitro tests confirmed that a few of the cytomegalovirus-associated TCR beta chains recognize cytomegalovirus antigens.

The donors belonged to the validation cohort of around 110 subjects, which was separate from the approximately 610-subject first cohort. The library was built by means of the immunoSEQ multiplex PCR assay. The paper's data handling went like this. To diagnose cytomegalovirus status from the catalog of TCR beta chain sequences, a statistical classification framework was built. Here the immuneACCESS table is served through TCRdb, limited to in-frame sequences with V and J called. Missing clones are a known gap in these copies; in checked studies unresolved V genes cover under half, and the rest lacks a known reason. The V and J calls and clone size were taken over from that table, and D and trimming were inferred from the DNA. The sample data list about 140,000 clones, and 84% of these were observed just once. The biggest ten clones account for 1.4% of the sample. Remarks on this clone: Its antigen specificity is not known. Base qualities are not at hand, and no much larger clone is one base apart.

CDR1 and CDR2 (KGHSH, LQKENI) derive from the germline V gene. Cut back by 6 bases and 3 bases, the V and J ends lie 14 bases apart. The CDR3, from cysteine to phenylalanine, totals 15 residues. The retained sequence is limited to the CDR3, 45 bases, with the frame set at the first base. The specimen sequenced was PBMCs. The clonotype comes from a woman under 40 in good health and CMV-seronegative. The chain is encoded by TRBV18 joined to TRBJ1-4, with TRBD1 perhaps the D gene, on 5 matching bases. The DNA sequence is as follows: TGTGCCAGCTCGTCCTCGGTAGGGGCTAATGAAAAACTGTTTTTT. Its product reads: CASSSSVGANEKLFF.